Each of the 29 T cell receptor beta chains below was sequenced from the same sample in a study of shared clonotypes between healthy human individuals. Positively selected for CCR7, the CD45RO-negative cells used as naive CD8 cells excluded terminally differentiated effector memory CD45RA+ cells. TCRdb's table, derived via immunoSEQ multiplex PCR, lists solely in-frame clones and lacks some. This repertoire shows about 2.1 million clones, about 93% found once; its top ten account for around 1.7%. The sequencing sample was made of naive CD8+ T cells from PBMCs. All receptors derive from a young man in good health. Some clones in this sample may be carry-over from other donors' samples.

V gene TRBV25-1 combines with J gene TRBJ1-4; D is perhaps TRBD1 (5 bases). Germline V CDR1 and CDR2: MGHDK, SYGVNS. Trimming took 6 bases from V and 4 from J, leaving 12 bases between them. The CDR3 spans 14 residues. CDR3 sequence: CASRHAGSNEKLFF. The CDR3 DNA follows: TGTGCCAGCAGGCATGCAGGGAGTAATGAAAAACTGTTTTTT. Drawing the rest from reference TRBV25-1 and TRBJ1-4, the complete variable domain is EADIYQTPRYLVIGTGKKITLECSQTMGHDKMYWYQQDPGMELHLIHYSYGVNSTEKGDLSSESTVSRIRTEHFPLTLESARPSHTSQYLCASRHAGSNEKLFFGSGTQLSVL.

The V gene is TRBV29-1, the J gene TRBJ2-3; 9 bases match TRBD1. Germline loops: CDR1 SQVTM, CDR2 ANQGSEA. The CDR3 spans 14 residues. V trimming: 4 bases; J trimming: 4 bases; junction bases outside the gene matches: 6. CDR3 coding DNA: TGCAGCGTTGGTGGGACAGGGTTAGCAGATACGCAGTATTTT. It translates to CSVGGTGLADTQYF.

The chain is built from TRBV10-2 and TRBJ1-1; TRBD1 aligns across 7 bases. The CDR3 runs 18 residues. The germline gives CDR1 WSHSY, CDR2 SAAADI. Trimming cost V 2 bases and J 0 bases; bases outside gene matches: 12. CDR3: CASSEEVGNRGMNTEAFF. In DNA, the CDR3 is TGCGCCAGCAGTGAGGAAGTGGGGAACAGGGGCATGAACACTGAAGCTTTCTTT.

Details on this clone: The same CDR3 is also encoded by other DNA sequences in this sample. The rearrangement links TRBV5-1 to TRBJ2-3; TRBD1 agrees at 8 bases. The length of the CDR3 is 14 residues. Unmatched junction bases numbered 4, after V lost 4 bases and J lost 3 bases. Germline assignment: CDR1 SGHRS and CDR2 YFSETQ. The CDR3 sequence: CASSLDRATDTQYF. The DNA for the CDR3 is TGCGCCAGCAGCCTGGACAGGGCGACAGATACGCAGTATTTT.

This chain uses TRBV5-1 with TRBJ2-1, with D uncertain. V dropped 4 bases and J dropped 2 bases, with 16 bases sitting between them. The CDR3 is 16 residues long. The germline V gene has CDR1 SGHRS and CDR2 YFSETQ. As DNA, the CDR3 is TGCGCCAGCAGCATAAATTCGGAAAGCACCTACAATGAGCAGTTCTTC. It translates to CASSINSESTYNEQFF.

The V and J genes are TRBV29-1 and TRBJ2-7; 10 bases match TRBD1. The CDR3 is 15 residues long. Germline V gene data show CDR1 as SQVTM and CDR2 as ANQGSEA. The junction had 10 bases not matched to a gene; V was cut back by 6 bases and J by 2 bases. CDR3 residues: CSVTIRDRGTYEQYF. The CDR3, as DNA: TGCAGCGTAACAATCCGGGACAGGGGAACCTACGAGCAGTACTTC.

The chain combines TRBV5-6 with TRBJ2-7, with 10 bases lining up with TRBD1. The J segment lost 7 bases and the V segment lost 4 bases, leaving 8 bases of the junction unmatched. This CDR3 has 14 amino acids. Germline lookup yields CDR1 SGHDT and CDR2 YYEEEE. DNA of the CDR3: TGTGCCAGCAGCCCCCCGGGACAGGGGAGGGAGCAGTACTTC. This gives the protein CASSPPGQGREQYF. The full variable domain, in which reference TRBV5-6 and TRBJ2-7 provide the parts outside the CDR3, is DAGVTQSPTHLIKTRGQQVTLRCSPKSGHDTVSWYQQALGQGPQFIFQYYEEEERQRGNFPDRFSGHQFPNYSSELNVNALLLGDSALYLCASSPPGQGREQYFGPGTRLTVT.

The chain has TRBV10-3 and TRBJ1-6; TRBD1 is a possible D gene (5 bases). Germline-derived CDR1 and CDR2 are ENHRY and SYGVKD. The CDR3 has 14 residues. V lost 3 bases and J lost 10, with 13 bases in between. The CDR3 sequence: CAISDGREASPLHF. The CDR3 nucleotides are TGTGCCATCAGTGACGGCAGGGAAGCGTCACCCCTCCACTTT.

This clone appeared once. The J gene is TRBJ1-2, the V gene TRBV6-5; TRBD1 matches 7 bases. The CDR3 runs 14 residues. The V segment lost 8 bases and the J segment 8 bases; nucleotides outside the gene matches: 14. Per the germline V gene, CDR1 is MNHEY and CDR2 is SVGAGI. DNA of the CDR3: TGTGCCAGCCGGACTATATTGACAGGGAACGGCTACACCTTC. Amino acid sequence: CASRTILTGNGYTF.

This rearrangement joins TRBV5-1 to TRBJ1-1, with D possibly matching TRBD1 (5 bases). CDR1 is SGHRS and CDR2 is YFSETQ in the germline V gene. V gave up 2 bases and J gave up 3 bases, with 17 bases separating them. The CDR3 extends over 16 amino acids. CDR3 loop: CASSFHREGGDTEAFF. The CDR3 coding sequence is TGCGCCAGCAGCTTCCATCGGGAGGGAGGGGACACTGAAGCTTTCTTT.

The chain recombines TRBV9 with TRBJ2-1; unclear D gene. Germline values: CDR1 SGDLS, CDR2 YYNGEE. With 3 bases removed from V and 9 bases from J, the gap between germline ends came to 10 bases. The length of the CDR3 is 12 residues. This CDR3 is CASSEQGGEQFF. CDR3 sequence (DNA): TGTGCCAGCAGCGAACAAGGTGGTGAGCAGTTCTTC.

Regarding this clone: Other nucleotide sequences in the sample specify the same CDR3. The chain employs TRBV19 and TRBJ2-2; D remains unclear. The V and J ends lost 4 bases and 5 bases respectively, with 2 bases between them. The CDR3 extends over 11 amino acids. CDR1 and CDR2 from the germline V gene are LNHDA and SQIVND (reference sequence). CDR3: CASSTTGELFF. In nucleotides, the CDR3 is TGTGCCAGTAGTACGACCGGGGAGCTGTTTTTT.

The chain recombines TRBV2 with TRBJ2-2, with TRBD2 matching 8 bases. The CDR3 length is 19 residues. Per the germline V gene, CDR1 is SNHLY and CDR2 is FYNNEI. Unmatched junction bases numbered 12, after V lost 3 bases and J lost 0 bases. The chain's CDR3 is CASSDPEVAGISNTGELFF. CDR3 in DNA: TGTGCCAGCAGTGATCCCGAAGTAGCGGGGATATCGAACACCGGGGAGCTGTTTTTT. The full variable domain, its missing parts supplied by reference TRBV2 and TRBJ2-2, is EPEVTQTPSHQVTQMGQEVILRCVPISNHLYFYWYRQILGQKVEFLVSFYNNEISEKSEIFDDQFSVERPDGSNFTLKIRSTKLEDSAMYFCASSDPEVAGISNTGELFFGEGSRLTVL.

Details on this clone: This sample includes further DNA sequences coding for the same CDR3. The chain combines TRBV29-1 with TRBJ1-3, with no clear D. Germline values: CDR1 SQVTM, CDR2 ANQGSEA. The CDR3 contains 12 residues. V gave up 6 bases and J gave up 0 bases, with 6 bases separating them. CDR3 sequence reads: CSVRDSGNTIYF. Here the CDR3 DNA reads TGCAGCGTGCGGGACTCTGGAAACACCATATATTTT.

The CDR3 coding sequence is TGTGCCAGCAGTTCCCGGACGGGCGCCGGGGGCACTGAAGCTTTCTTT. It specifies CASSSRTGAGGTEAFF. The V and J genes are TRBV27 and TRBJ1-1, with a possible D match to TRBD1 (5 bases). There are 16 residues in the CDR3. In germline, CDR1 is MNHEY, CDR2 SMNVEV (reference sequence). V gave up 4 bases and J gave up 4 bases, with 19 bases separating them.

The chain links TRBV27 to TRBJ2-3; 12 bases map to TRBD2. V dropped 3 bases and J dropped 7; count of bases not matched to a gene: 11. The CDR3 has 17 amino acids. Germline V gives CDR1 MNHEY, CDR2 SMNVEV (reference sequence). The CDR3 DNA follows: TGTGCCAGCAGTTTTAGCCCGGCTAGCGGGGGGGGTTATACGCAGTATTTT. It is translated as CASSFSPASGGGYTQYF.

The CDR3 coding sequence is TGTGCCAGCAGTAAGAACACCGGGGAGCTGTTTTTT. This gives the protein CASSKNTGELFF. The chain links TRBV6-5 to TRBJ2-2; D is ambiguous. Trimming took 5 bases from V and 1 from J, leaving 2 bases between them. Germline V gene data show CDR1 as MNHEY and CDR2 as SVGAGI. This CDR3 spans 12 amino acids.

This chain joins TRBV7-2 and TRBJ1-2; 7 bases are shared with TRBD1. The V segment lost 0 bases and the J segment 3 bases; nucleotides outside the gene matches: 13. The CDR3 has 18 amino acids. Per the germline V gene, CDR1 is SGHTA and CDR2 is FQGNSA. This CDR3 reads CASSLARLPGQADYGYTF. CDR3 nucleotides: TGTGCCAGCAGCTTAGCCCGTCTACCCGGACAGGCAGACTATGGCTACACCTTC.

V and J are TRBV4-1 and TRBJ2-1; possible D gene TRBD2, 6 bases. This CDR3 is built from 18 residues. Per germline, CDR1 MGHRA and CDR2 YSYEKL. The V gene lost 2 bases and the J gene lost 0 bases, with 17 bases spanning the gap. The CDR3 loop reads CASSQRNRTGASYNEQFF. The CDR3 DNA is TGCGCCAGCAGCCAACGCAACCGAACGGGAGCCTCCTACAATGAGCAGTTCTTC.

This clone is a singleton in its sample. This rearrangement joins TRBV28 to TRBJ2-1, with 9 bases aligning to TRBD1. Germline CDR1 and CDR2: MDHEN and SYDVKM. The length of the CDR3 is 14 residues. V trimming: 3 bases; J trimming: 6 bases; junction bases outside the gene matches: 3. Written as DNA, the CDR3 is TGTGCCAGCAGTTTTTGGACAGGGGCCAATGAGCAGTTCTTC. Its translation is CASSFWTGANEQFF.

The chain employs TRBV9 and TRBJ2-7; D remains unclear. Germline V CDR1 and CDR2: SGDLS, YYNGEE. V lost 2 bases and J lost 2, with 8 bases in between. The CDR3 spans 13 residues. The CDR3 coding sequence is TGTGCCAGCAGCGTCGGCCCTCCCTACGAGCAGTACTTC. This encodes CASSVGPPYEQYF.

The rearrangement joins TRBV7-3 to TRBJ2-7, with D perhaps TRBD2 (5 bases). The CDR3 length is 15 residues. Trimming stripped 1 base from V and 4 bases from J, with 14 bases between. Per germline, CDR1 SGHTA and CDR2 FQGTGA. The CDR3 is CASSLMGSPGYEQYF. CDR3 DNA sequence: TGTGCCAGCAGCTTAATGGGTAGCCCGGGGTACGAGCAGTACTTC. Full variable domain (missing parts from reference TRBV7-3 and TRBJ2-7): GAGVSQTPSNKVTEKGKYVELRCDPISGHTALYWYRQSLGQGPEFLIYFQGTGAADDSGLPNDRFFAVRPEGSVSTLKIQRTERGDSAVYLCASSLMGSPGYEQYFGPGTRLTVT.

V and J are TRBV11-2 and TRBJ2-5; 9 bases are shared with TRBD1. V lost 3 bases, J lost 7 bases, and 6 bases stayed unmatched. The CDR3 is 14 amino acids. The germline V gene has CDR1 SGHAT and CDR2 FQNNGV. The CDR3 is CASSFRTGDATQYF. The CDR3 DNA is TGTGCCAGCAGCTTCCGGACAGGGGATGCGACCCAGTACTTC.

V usage is TRBV9 and J usage is TRBJ1-1; 7 nucleotides agree with TRBD1. With 3 bases clipped from V and 7 bases from J, the junction kept 6 bases outside the gene matches. CDR1 is SGDLS, CDR2 YYNGEE, per germline. The CDR3 sequence is 13 residues long. CDR3 protein: CASSEGTASEAFF. The DNA of the CDR3 is TGTGCCAGCAGCGAAGGGACAGCAAGTGAAGCTTTCTTT.

This chain joins TRBV9 and TRBJ2-2; a possible D gene is TRBD1 (6 bases). The CDR3 spans 16 residues. V was shortened by 0 bases and J by 5 bases, with 14 bases between the two germline ends. Germline V CDR1 and CDR2: SGDLS, YYNGEE. CDR3 DNA: TGTGCCAGCAGCGTAGATGTAGGGGGTAGAACCGGGGAGCTGTTTTTT. Its protein product is CASSVDVGGRTGELFF.

The rearrangement joins TRBV27 to TRBJ2-7; possibly TRBD2 for D (5 bases). Trimming took off 5 bases at V and 2 bases at J, with 16 bases between the two ends. The CDR3 has 15 amino acids. The germline gives CDR1 MNHEY, CDR2 SMNVEV (reference sequence). Here the CDR3 DNA reads TGTGCCAGCAGTCCAGCTCGCCTAGCAGCCTACGAGCAGTACTTC. This sequence encodes CASSPARLAAYEQYF.

The chain employs TRBV7-9 and TRBJ2-2, with a weak D call TRBD1 (6 bases). CDR1 SEHNR and CDR2 FQNEAQ come from the germline V gene (reference sequence). This CDR3 spans 17 amino acids. V lost 5 bases and J lost 0, with 16 bases in between. The CDR3 protein is CASSPVIGQSNTGELFF. In nucleotides, the CDR3 is TGTGCCAGCAGCCCCGTTATTGGACAGTCGAACACCGGGGAGCTGTTTTTT.

CDR3: CASSVGWAGHTYEQYF. The CDR3 coding sequence is TGTGCCAGCAGCGTAGGTTGGGCGGGGCATACCTACGAGCAGTACTTC. The chain couples TRBV9 to TRBJ2-7; a possible D gene is TRBD2 (6 bases). Germline values: CDR1 SGDLS, CDR2 YYNGEE. This CDR3 is built from 16 residues. Trimming shortened V by 0 bases and J by 2 bases, and 15 bases separated the two germline ends.

CDR3 nucleotide sequence: TGTGCCAGCAGTGAAGCAGGGCTAGCGGGAGTAAGGGAGCAGTTCTTC. Translation gives CASSEAGLAGVREQFF. This sequence joins TRBV6-1 and TRBJ2-1, with 10 positions matching TRBD2. Trimming at V came to 0 bases and at J to 10 bases, leaving 9 bases not matched to a gene. The CDR3 is made up of 16 amino acids. The germline V gene encodes CDR1 MNHNS and CDR2 SASEGT.